This paragraph reports one T cell receptor (beta chain). In the original processing: Estimates of nucleated cell counts were drawn from the amplification of reference gene primers. The protocol was immunoSEQ multiplex PCR, while the TCRdb copy is restricted to in-frame clones and leaves out a portion. D and trimming were read from the DNA, whereas the V and J calls and clone size are those reported in that table. The top ten hold roughly 12% of the sample, which has about 24,000 clones, more than 80% seen once. This entry belongs to a study of blood T cell repertoires in COVID-19. About the study: Acute-phase and convalescent COVID-19 samples originated in the United States, Italy and Spain. Sources were T cells, B-cell-depleted T cells, or PBMCs; the material itself was cDNA or gDNA.

Germline-derived CDR1 and CDR2 are SEHNR and FQNEAQ (reference sequence). The CDR3 sequence is 14 residues long. V was pared by 2 bases and J by 2 bases, with 9 bases between. V gene TRBV7-9 combines with J gene TRBJ2-5, with D maybe TRBD1 (6 bases). This clonotype originated in a woman aged 80 or over with active or convalescent COVID-19. Sequencing used peripheral blood. CDR3 DNA sequence: TGTGCCAGCAGCTTATGGACAGTACAAGAGACCCAGTACTTC. Translated: CASSLWTVQETQYF. Full variable domain (remainder filled in from reference TRBV7-9 and TRBJ2-5): DTGVSQNPRHKITKRGQNVTFRCDPISEHNRLYWYRQTLGQGPEFLTYFQNEAQLEKSRLLSDRFSAERPKGSFSTLEIQRTEQGDSAMYLCASSLWTVQETQYFGPGTRLLVL.